Below, one TCR beta chain is given with its context. The treatment: roughly 20 received Ad26.COV2.S at low or high dose, single or two shots; roughly five received placebo; per-sample allocation not given. Sampling was performed 63 days after the first vaccine or placebo injection. Germline V gene data show CDR1 as GTSNPN and CDR2 as SVGIG (reference sequence). The CDR3 has 13 amino acids. The V gene lost 2 bases and the J gene lost 1 base, with 9 bases spanning the gap. This specimen comes from a study of Ad26.COV2.S vaccination and SARS-CoV-2 variants. Study-wide background: It was the COV1001 Ad26.COV2.S trial arm that included the donor.

Sequencing was performed with immunoSEQ multiplex PCR; in TCRdb, only in-frame clones are kept and a portion is missing. Here the sample spans about 400,000 clones, 83% being singletons. The rearrangement uses TRBV30 and TRBJ2-7; possibly TRBD2 for D (6 bases). Source: peripheral blood, taken in a trial of Ad26.COV2.S vaccine versus placebo. The clonotype was recovered from a person between 18 and 65 years old who received the Ad26.COV2.S COVID-19 vaccine or a placebo. The CDR3 reads CAWSRGTSYEQYF. CDR3 DNA sequence: TGTGCCTGGAGTCGCGGGACTTCCTACGAGCAGTACTTC. The full variable domain, its missing parts supplied by reference TRBV30 and TRBJ2-7, is SQTIHQWPATLVQPVGSPLSLECTVEGTSNPNLYWYRQAAGRGLQLLFYSVGIGQISSEVPQNLSASRPQDRQFILSSKKLLLSDSGFYLCAWSRGTSYEQYFGPGTRLTVT.